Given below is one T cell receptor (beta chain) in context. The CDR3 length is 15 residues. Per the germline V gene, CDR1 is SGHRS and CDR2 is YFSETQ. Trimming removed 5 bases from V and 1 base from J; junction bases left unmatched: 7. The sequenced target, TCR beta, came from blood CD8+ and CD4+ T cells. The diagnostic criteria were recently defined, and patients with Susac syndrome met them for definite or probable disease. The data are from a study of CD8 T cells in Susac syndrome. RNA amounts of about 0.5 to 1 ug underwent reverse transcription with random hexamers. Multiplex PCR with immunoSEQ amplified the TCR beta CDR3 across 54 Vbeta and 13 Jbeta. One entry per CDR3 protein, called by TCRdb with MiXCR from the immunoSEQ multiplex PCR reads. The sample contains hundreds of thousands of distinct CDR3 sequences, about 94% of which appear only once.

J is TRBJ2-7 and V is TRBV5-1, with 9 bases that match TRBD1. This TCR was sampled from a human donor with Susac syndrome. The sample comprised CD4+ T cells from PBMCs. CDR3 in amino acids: CASRRETGGSYEQYF. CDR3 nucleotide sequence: TGCGCCAGCAGACGAGAGACAGGGGGTTCCTACGAGCAGTACTTC. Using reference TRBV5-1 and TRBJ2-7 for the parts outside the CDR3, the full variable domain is KAGVTQTPRYLIKTRGQQVTLSCSPISGHRSVSWYQQTPGQGLQFLFEYFSETQRNKGNFPGRFSGRQFSNSRSEMNVSTLELGDSALYLCASRRETGGSYEQYFGPGTRLTVT.